Below, 31 T cell receptor beta chains from the same sample are listed, as sequenced in a study of cytomegalovirus exposure and HLA in healthy donors (dated by TCRdb to 2017 to 2019). The protocol used for the library was the immunoSEQ multiplex PCR assay. The multiplex PCR relied on a mix of 60 forward primers for TCR Vbeta segments and 13 reverse primers for TCR Jbeta segments. The table was pulled from immuneACCESS by TCRdb, which kept in-frame rearrangements only. Such tables lose some clones; where checked, under half of the loss comes from unresolved V genes, and the rest has no known cause. In this sample's table one finds some 75,000 clones. 0.83% of the sample rests with the top ten. Sequences were obtained from PBMCs. The receptors originated from a boy between 10 and 17 years old in good health and CMV-seronegative.

The rearrangement links TRBV19 to TRBJ1-5; TRBD1 is a possible D gene (6 bases). This CDR3 comprises 13 residues. The V and J ends lost 6 bases and 5 bases respectively, with 11 bases between them. Germline V gene data show CDR1 as LNHDA and CDR2 as SQIVND (reference sequence). The CDR3 reads CASRKQGDQPQHF. In DNA form, the CDR3 reads TGTGCCAGTAGAAAACAGGGTGATCAGCCCCAGCATTTT.

This rearrangement joins TRBV4-3 to TRBJ1-1; 9 nucleotides line up with TRBD1. V was pared by 5 bases and J by 1 base, with 2 bases of the junction left unmatched. Per the germline V gene, CDR1 is LGHNA and CDR2 is YSLEER. CDR3 length equals 14 residues. The CDR3 here is CASSAQGANTEAFF. For the CDR3, the DNA is TGCGCCAGCAGCGCACAGGGGGCGAACACTGAAGCTTTCTTT.

The J gene is TRBJ1-5, the V gene TRBV7-8, with a possible D match to TRBD1 (6 bases). Germline loops: CDR1 SGHVS, CDR2 FQNEAQ. The CDR3 contains 17 residues. V shed 0 bases and J shed 0 bases, with 12 bases lying between them. In DNA, the CDR3 is TGTGCCAGCAGCTTAGCGGGGGGGCAGAATAGCAATCAGCCCCAGCATTTT. As protein: CASSLAGGQNSNQPQHF.

The chain's CDR3 is CSGQQGYTGELFF. The DNA of the CDR3 is TGCAGCGGCCAACAGGGGTACACCGGGGAGCTGTTTTTT. This chain links TRBV29-1 with TRBJ2-2; 7 nucleotides align to TRBD1. Germline V gene data show CDR1 as SQVTM and CDR2 as ANQGSEA. The V gene end was trimmed by 7 bases and the J gene end by 3 bases; junction bases not matched to a gene: 5. The CDR3 extends over 13 amino acids.

The rearrangement joins TRBV30 to TRBJ2-2; TRBD1 is a possible D gene (6 bases). The germline V gene has CDR1 GTSNPN and CDR2 SVGIG (reference sequence). This CDR3 has 14 amino acids. Trimming pared 4 bases from V and 3 bases from J, leaving 12 bases between. The CDR3 loop reads CAWIGTSYTGELFF. In nucleotides, the CDR3 is TGTGCCTGGATCGGGACATCTTACACCGGGGAGCTGTTTTTT.

This chain links TRBV5-6 with TRBJ2-7; tentative D call: TRBD2 (5 bases). Trimming pared 4 bases from V and 2 bases from J, leaving 13 bases between. Germline V gene data show CDR1 as SGHDT and CDR2 as YYEEEE. This CDR3 contains 14 residues. The CDR3 bases are TGTGCCAGCAGCCCGGGCGGGCGTCCCTACGAGCAGTACTTC. This encodes CASSPGGRPYEQYF. The whole variable domain, remainder taken from reference TRBV5-6 and TRBJ2-7, is DAGVTQSPTHLIKTRGQQVTLRCSPKSGHDTVSWYQQALGQGPQFIFQYYEEEERQRGNFPDRFSGHQFPNYSSELNVNALLLGDSALYLCASSPGGRPYEQYFGPGTRLTVT.

V usage is TRBV27 and J usage is TRBJ1-1, with 7 bases that match TRBD1. The ends lost 5 bases at V and 5 bases at J; junction bases unmatched: 11. Germline V lookup: CDR1 MNHEY, CDR2 SMNVEV (reference sequence). The CDR3 contains 15 residues. The CDR3: CASSKMSGGQTEAFF. The CDR3, as DNA: TGTGCCAGCAGTAAGATGTCCGGGGGACAGACTGAAGCTTTCTTT.

The CDR3 region is CASRRTGNTEAFF. Here the CDR3 DNA reads TGCGCCAGCAGGCGGACAGGGAACACTGAAGCTTTCTTT. The chain joins TRBV5-1 to TRBJ1-1; 7 nucleotides align to TRBD1. CDR1 is SGHRS, CDR2 YFSETQ, per germline. V lost 5 bases and J lost 1; bases outside the gene matches: 2. The CDR3 length is 13 residues.

The chain has TRBV9 and TRBJ2-3, with TRBD2 as a possible D gene (6 bases). This CDR3 is built from 13 residues. V was cut by 2 bases and J by 6 bases, with 10 bases left in between. Germline CDR1 and CDR2: SGDLS and YYNGEE. In DNA form, the CDR3 reads TGTGCCAGCAGCGTTCGGGGGTCGGATACGCAGTATTTT. Translation: CASSVRGSDTQYF.

The chain uses TRBV19 and TRBJ1-5; 7 bases are shared with TRBD1. J was trimmed by 5 bases and V by 6 bases; bases with no gene match: 10. The germline V gene encodes CDR1 LNHDA and CDR2 SQIVND (reference sequence). This CDR3 is 15 amino acids long. CDR3 DNA sequence: TGTGCCAGTAGCCCCTCGGGAGGGGGCCATCAGCCCCAGCATTTT. It translates to CASSPSGGGHQPQHF.

The chain employs TRBV4-1 and TRBJ2-4, with 10 bases fitting TRBD2. Germline loops: CDR1 MGHRA, CDR2 YSYEKL. CDR3 length: 16 residues. The junction had 5 bases not matched to a gene; V was cut back by 0 bases and J by 6 bases. This CDR3 is CASSQDDRTSGNIQYF. DNA for the CDR3: TGCGCCAGCAGCCAAGATGACCGGACTAGCGGAAACATTCAGTACTTC.

The V and J genes are TRBV20-1 and TRBJ1-2, with D uncertain. The CDR3 runs to 9 residues. CDR1 and CDR2 (germline): DFQATT, SNEGSKA (reference sequence). In DNA, the CDR3 is TGCACCGCGGAGTTTGGCTACACCTTC. Its protein product is CTAEFGYTF.

Turning to this clone: The sample carries other DNA sequences with the same CDR3. CDR3 bases: TGTGCCAGCAGCTCAGGTGGCATTCAGGCCTACGAGCAGTACTTC. This translates into CASSSGGIQAYEQYF. The V and J genes are TRBV7-9 and TRBJ2-7; D unresolved. The CDR3 length is 15 residues. Trimming took 4 bases from V and 2 from J, leaving 15 bases between them. The germline V gene encodes CDR1 SEHNR and CDR2 FQNEAQ (reference sequence). The entire variable domain, with the rest obtained from reference TRBV7-9 and TRBJ2-7, is as follows: DTGVSQNPRHKITKRGQNVTFRCDPISEHNRLYWYRQTLGQGPEFLTYFQNEAQLEKSRLLSDRFSAERPKGSFSTLEIQRTEQGDSAMYLCASSSGGIQAYEQYFGPGTRLTVT.

The chain has TRBV2 and TRBJ2-5, with D unresolved. CDR1 is SNHLY, CDR2 FYNNEI, per germline. This CDR3 spans 14 amino acids. V lost 4 bases, J lost 8 bases, and 17 bases lay in between. The CDR3 nucleotides are TGTGCCAGCAGTGCAGCAGAACCCCCGGGTACCCAGTACTTC. It translates to CASSAAEPPGTQYF.

The chain links TRBV30 to TRBJ1-1, with TRBD1 matching over 7 bases. This CDR3 has 14 residues. Germline assignment: CDR1 GTSNPN and CDR2 SVGIG (reference sequence). Trimming removed 3 bases from V and 0 bases from J; junction bases left unmatched: 4. The CDR3 protein is CAWRKGQMNTEAFF. CDR3 DNA sequence: TGTGCCTGGAGGAAGGGACAGATGAACACTGAAGCTTTCTTT.

This chain joins TRBV4-1 and TRBJ2-1; the match to TRBD2 covers 10 bases. CDR1 is MGHRA, CDR2 YSYEKL, per germline. With V trimmed by 4 bases and J by 4 bases, 10 bases remained unmatched. The CDR3 loop spans 17 amino acids. The CDR3 sequence: CASSRDRKREGYNEQFF. The CDR3 coding sequence is TGCGCCAGCAGCCGAGACCGAAAGCGGGAGGGTTACAATGAGCAGTTCTTC.

This sequence joins TRBV6-4 and TRBJ1-1, with D possibly being TRBD1 (6 bases). The germline CDR1 and CDR2 sequences are MRHNA and SNTAGT. The CDR3 has 15 amino acids. The V end lost 0 bases, the J end lost 2 bases, and 10 bases lay between the germline ends. In nucleotides, the CDR3 is TGTGCCAGCAGTGACTCAAGGGGGGGTAACACTGAAGCTTTCTTT. It yields the protein CASSDSRGGNTEAFF.

The chain couples TRBV6-1 to TRBJ2-1; TRBD1 matches at 9 bases. The CDR3 has 17 amino acids. V lost 4 bases to trimming and J lost 0 bases; unmatched junction nucleotides: 7. CDR1 and CDR2 from the germline V gene are MNHNS and SASEGT. CDR3 amino acids: CASSVGTGIFSYNEQFF. CDR3 in DNA: TGTGCCAGCAGTGTAGGGACAGGGATTTTCTCCTACAATGAGCAGTTCTTC.

This sequence joins TRBV13 and TRBJ2-3, with TRBD2 identical over 10 bases. The CDR3 sequence is 16 residues long. The germline gives CDR1 PRHDT, CDR2 FYEKMQ (reference sequence). The V gene end was trimmed by 0 bases and the J gene end by 4 bases; junction bases not matched to a gene: 4. Written as DNA, the CDR3 is TGTGCCAGCAGCTTAGGTTCTAGCGGGAGACCAGATACGCAGTATTTT. Translating it yields CASSLGSSGRPDTQYF.

The CDR3, as DNA: TGTGCCAGCAGTGAAGTGTCCGGGAAAGGCACCGGGGAGCTGTTTTTT. It codes for CASSEVSGKGTGELFF. The chain carries TRBV25-1 and TRBJ2-2, with a weak D call TRBD2 (5 bases). This CDR3 is built from 16 residues. Germline values: CDR1 MGHDK, CDR2 SYGVNS. V lost 2 bases and J 4 bases, leaving 14 bases between the germline ends.

The rearrangement uses TRBV9 and TRBJ2-3; D is unresolved. The CDR3 extends over 13 amino acids. Germline V gives CDR1 SGDLS, CDR2 YYNGEE. Trimming took 0 bases from V and 1 from J, leaving 3 bases between them. CDR3 in amino acids: CASSVAGTDTQYF. CDR3 nucleotide sequence: TGTGCCAGCAGCGTAGCGGGCACAGATACGCAGTATTTT. Filled out from reference TRBV9 and TRBJ2-3, the complete variable domain reads DSGVTQTPKHLITATGQRVTLRCSPRSGDLSVYWYQQSLDQGLQFLIQYYNGEERAKGNILERFSAQQFPDLHSELNLSSLELGDSALYFCASSVAGTDTQYFGPGTRLTVL.

The chain has TRBV5-4 and TRBJ1-5, with no clear D. Germline values: CDR1 SGHNT, CDR2 YYREEE (reference sequence). The V gene lost 3 bases and the J gene lost 5 bases, with 6 bases spanning the gap. The CDR3 has 12 residues. The CDR3 bases are TGTGCCAGCAGCTCGCCAGATCAGCCCCAGCATTTT. Its translation: CASSSPDQPQHF.

The rearrangement uses TRBV5-4 and TRBJ2-2; maybe TRBD2 (6 bases). The V gene's germline CDR1 is SGHNT and CDR2 YYREEE (reference sequence). V shed 1 base and J shed 4 bases, with 11 bases lying between them. CDR3 length equals 15 residues. CDR3 sequence (DNA): TGTGCCAGCAGCTTGTTTATGGGAGGCACCGGGGAGCTGTTTTTT. As protein: CASSLFMGGTGELFF.

J is TRBJ1-3 and V is TRBV4-3; weak D call: TRBD1 (5 bases). Germline V gives CDR1 LGHNA, CDR2 YSLEER. The CDR3 sequence is 17 residues long. Trimming removed 3 bases at V and 0 bases at J, with 15 bases between. CDR3 sequence (DNA): TGCGCCAGCAGCCAGGCCACGACAGATGACTCTGGAAACACCATATATTTT. This translates into CASSQATTDDSGNTIYF.

The chain joins TRBV5-3 to TRBJ1-5; D is uncertain. TRBV5-3 is an ORF for which the function is uncertain. The CDR3 runs to 17 residues. Between the trimmed V and J ends, which lost 4 bases and 5 bases, there was a span of 22 bases. The CDR3 DNA is TGTGCCAGAAGCGTGTCCGGGTCCCTCCTCGGGGATCAGCCCCAGCATTTT. The encoded protein is CARSVSGSLLGDQPQHF.

The V call is TRBV6-6, the J call TRBJ2-1; TRBD2 is a possible D gene (6 bases). V lost 5 bases, J lost 10 bases, and 21 bases lay in between. From germline, CDR1 is MNHNY and CDR2 SVGAGI (reference sequence). The CDR3 is made up of 15 amino acids. CDR3 region: CASSTFRLGMWEQFF. The CDR3 nucleotides are TGTGCCAGCAGTACCTTCAGACTAGGTATGTGGGAGCAGTTCTTC.

J is TRBJ1-2 and V is TRBV5-1; D perhaps matches TRBD1 (5 bases). This CDR3 contains 13 residues. CDR1 and CDR2 from the germline V gene are SGHRS and YFSETQ. V was trimmed by 4 bases and J by 2 bases, leaving 9 bases between them. DNA for the CDR3: TGCGCCAGCAGCGCCGCAGGGAACTATGGCTACACCTTC. It specifies CASSAAGNYGYTF.

The gene calls are TRBV4-1 and TRBJ1-1, with 7 bases that match TRBD1. V lost 3 bases to trimming and J lost 2 bases; unmatched junction nucleotides: 3. CDR1 MGHRA and CDR2 YSYEKL come from the germline V gene. The CDR3 is 14 residues long. The CDR3 sequence is CASSHGQANTEAFF. The CDR3 coding sequence is TGCGCCAGCAGCCACGGACAGGCTAACACTGAAGCTTTCTTT.

The chain has TRBV18 and TRBJ2-3; the D gene is possibly TRBD1 (6 bases). V was shortened by 6 bases and J by 1 base, with 14 bases between the two germline ends. CDR3 size: 15 residues. CDR1 KGHSH and CDR2 LQKENI come from the germline V gene. The chain's CDR3 is CASSTGFGGTDTQYF. The CDR3 nucleotides are TGTGCCAGCTCCACAGGGTTCGGGGGCACAGATACGCAGTATTTT.

The chain has TRBV14 and TRBJ2-7, with D possibly matching TRBD1 (6 bases). Germline-derived CDR1 and CDR2 are SGHDN and FVKESK. V shed 4 bases and J shed 2 bases, with 18 bases lying between them. CDR3 size: 16 residues. The CDR3 here is CASSPWKAGAAYEQYF. Written as DNA, the CDR3 is TGTGCCAGCAGCCCCTGGAAGGCAGGGGCAGCCTACGAGCAGTACTTC.

This chain links TRBV7-9 with TRBJ2-7, with D possibly matching TRBD2 (6 bases). The CDR3 covers 15 residues. Germline V CDR1 and CDR2: SEHNR, FQNEAQ (reference sequence). V gave up 4 bases and J gave up 1 base, with 14 bases separating them. The CDR3 sequence: CASSSDFSGSYEQYF. The CDR3 bases are TGTGCCAGCAGCTCGGACTTTAGCGGTTCCTACGAGCAGTACTTC.